This T cell receptor (beta chain) appears in the sequencing data of a study of identical twins. Whole-study findings and limits: Invariant MAIT and iNKT cells could partly confound zero-insertion analyses.

The CDR3 is made up of 13 amino acids. CDR1 and CDR2 (germline): SQVTM, ANQGSEA. Trimming left V 6 bases short and J 6 bases short, with 15 bases between. TCRdb analysed the 5' RACE reads with MiXCR anew, one entry per CDR3 protein. The sample lists about 220,000 distinct CDR3 sequences, 7% to 8.5% occurring once. This clonotype was counted at least ten times. What it recognizes is unknown. This sample also appeared in a second study, on yellow fever vaccine responses in identical twins.

Sequenced input: CD8+ T cells sorted from blood. The origin of this receptor is a woman between 18 and 29 years old in good health. V usage is TRBV29-1 and J usage is TRBJ1-5; possible D gene TRBD1, 6 bases. CDR3 region: CSVRSGEGQPQHF. CDR3 DNA: TGCAGCGTCCGCTCAGGGGAGGGTCAGCCCCAGCATTTT.